This TCR beta chain was obtained from a study of blood T cells in healthy people across ages. Losses at the gene ends were 6 bases for V and 13 bases for J; bases not matched to a gene: 12. This CDR3 is 12 amino acids long. The germline CDR1 and CDR2 sequences are SQVTM and ANQGSEA. This clonotype was observed a few times. Alongside a J-beta primer mix, a sample-barcoded 5' primer served in a second PCR lasting roughly 7 to 11 cycles. One entry per CDR3 protein results from TCRdb running MiXCR on the 5' RACE reads. Counted here are hundreds of thousands of distinct CDR3 sequences, 55% to 70% occurring once; the ten biggest clones make up 20% to 25%.

The sequenced sample was blood. This TCR derives from a man aged 30 to 39 in good health. The rearrangement uses TRBV29-1 and TRBJ2-1; 7 bases are shared with TRBD1. CDR3 in amino acids: CSVGTDRDGQFF. In DNA form, the CDR3 reads TGCAGCGTGGGAACTGACAGGGACGGTCAGTTCTTC.